The T cell receptor beta chain described here comes from a study of a mutant IDH1 vaccine in newly diagnosed glioma. Across the study: Initiation of the vaccine course occurred 4-6 weeks after radiotherapy alone, or alongside temozolomide cycles. In the visit schedule, V12 fell in week 35, while V13 fell in week 47. Before enrollment, the patients had been treated with radiotherapy alone, temozolomide alone, or both together. Most of them had received both. Study outcomes and limitations: Pseudoprogression apparently lacked any relation to changes in top peripheral T cell clonotypes.

Time point reported: week 47, end of study. Topical imiquimod was applied with each vaccine dose, which held 300 ug of mutant IDH1 20-mer peptide. About this clone: The antigen is undetermined.

CDR1 and CDR2 (germline): SGHDN, FVKESK. Trimming left V 1 base short and J 2 bases short, with 12 bases between. CDR3 length equals 15 residues. Data came from immunoSEQ multiplex PCR; TCRdb stores just in-frame clones and leaves some out. The table lists about 94,000 clones, just under 90% of them singletons. This specimen was PBMCs, taken from a glioma patient whose treatment included an IDH1 peptide vaccine. The source of this sequence is a woman in her forties or fifties with glioma. V gene TRBV14 combines with J gene TRBJ2-7; D is perhaps TRBD1 or TRBD2 (6 bases each). As DNA, the CDR3 is TGTGCCAGCAGCCAAGGTTGGAGGGGGGCCTACGAGCAGTACTTC. It specifies CASSQGWRGAYEQYF.